These T cell receptor beta chains were read from a single sample in a study of cytomegalovirus exposure and HLA in healthy donors. Profiling relied on immunoSEQ multiplex PCR, and the TCRdb table lists in-frame clones only, not all of them. The sample lists 120,000 or so clones, approximately 87% occurring once. The sequenced material came from PBMCs. The receptors shown here come from a man aged 18 to 35 in good health and CMV-seropositive. The CDR3 runs from the conserved cysteine through the conserved F or W. The D gene is left open where the match is weak. For some rows the clone size is stated as once, few or many, or as a class when expanded; others skip it.

abundance: NA
d_gene: NA
j_gene: TRBJ2-7
v_gene: TRBV11-1
CDR3aa: CASSLGGVYEQYF
CDR3nt: TGTGCCAGCAGCTTAGGAGGCGTCTACGAGCAGTACTTC

abundance: NA
d_gene: NA
j_gene: TRBJ2-5
v_gene: TRBV2
CDR3aa: CASSGAVGGALETQYF
CDR3nt: TGTGCCAGCAGTGGAGCTGTAGGGGGGGCCCTAGAGACCCAGTACTTC

abundance: NA
d_gene: NA
j_gene: TRBJ2-3
v_gene: TRBV12-5
CDR3aa: CASAGTLWDTQYF
CDR3nt: TGTGCTAGTGCCGGGACACTCTGGGATACGCAGTATTTT

abundance: NA
d_gene: NA
j_gene: TRBJ2-2
v_gene: TRBV9
CDR3aa: CASSFGQRGGGELFF
CDR3nt: TGTGCCAGCAGCTTCGGCCAAAGGGGCGGCGGGGAGCTGTTTTTT

abundance: NA
d_gene: NA
j_gene: TRBJ1-1
v_gene: TRBV14
CDR3aa: CASSQEGQWVTEAFF
CDR3nt: TGTGCCAGCAGCCAAGAAGGACAGTGGGTCACTGAAGCTTTCTTT

abundance: NA
d_gene: NA
j_gene: TRBJ1-1
v_gene: TRBV5-1
CDR3aa: CASSLDIQVGTEAFF
CDR3nt: TGCGCCAGCAGCTTGGATATCCAGGTTGGAACTGAAGCTTTCTTT

abundance: NA
d_gene: TRBD1
j_gene: TRBJ1-5
v_gene: TRBV27
CDR3aa: CASSLSGTGGWGQPQHF
CDR3nt: TGTGCCAGCAGTTTATCGGGGACAGGGGGCTGGGGTCAGCCCCAGCATTTT

abundance: NA
d_gene: NA
j_gene: TRBJ2-6
v_gene: TRBV7-3
CDR3aa: CASSLDTDKSQKRTGANVLTF
CDR3nt: TGTGCCAGCAGCTTAGATACGGACAAATCTCAAAAAAGGACTGGGGCCAACGTCCTGACTTTC

abundance: few
d_gene: NA
j_gene: TRBJ1-1
v_gene: TRBV4-2
CDR3aa: CASSQVRVNTEAFF
CDR3nt: TGTGCCAGCAGCCAAGTGAGGGTGAACACTGAAGCTTTCTTT

abundance: NA
d_gene: TRBD2
j_gene: TRBJ2-1
v_gene: TRBV11-2
CDR3aa: CASTYGGSSYNEQFF
CDR3nt: TGTGCCAGCACCTACGGGGGGTCCTCCTACAATGAGCAGTTCTTC

abundance: NA
d_gene: NA
j_gene: TRBJ2-7
v_gene: TRBV9
CDR3aa: CASSVGAQVNYEQYF
CDR3nt: TGTGCCAGCAGCGTAGGAGCACAGGTGAACTACGAGCAGTACTTC

abundance: once
d_gene: TRBD2
j_gene: TRBJ2-1
v_gene: TRBV7-2
CDR3aa: CASSSGGGAYNEQFF
CDR3nt: TGTGCCAGCAGCTCCGGCGGGGGGGCCTACAATGAGCAGTTCTTC

abundance: NA
d_gene: TRBD2
j_gene: TRBJ2-3
v_gene: TRBV7-2
CDR3aa: CASSLGLAFSDTQYF
CDR3nt: TGTGCCAGCAGCTTAGGACTAGCCTTTTCAGATACGCAGTATTTT

abundance: NA
d_gene: NA
j_gene: TRBJ1-5
v_gene: TRBV18
CDR3aa: CASSRRDSNQPQHF
CDR3nt: TGTGCCAGCTCACGCAGGGATAGCAATCAGCCCCAGCATTTT

abundance: NA
d_gene: TRBD1
j_gene: TRBJ1-4
v_gene: TRBV4-2
CDR3aa: CASSQDFGTGNEKLFF
CDR3nt: TGTGCCAGCAGCCAAGATTTCGGGACAGGGAATGAAAAACTGTTTTTT

abundance: once
d_gene: TRBD2
j_gene: TRBJ2-3
v_gene: TRBV7-9
CDR3aa: CASSELAVSTDTQYF
CDR3nt: TGTGCCAGCAGCGAACTAGCGGTTAGCACAGATACGCAGTATTTT

abundance: few
d_gene: NA
j_gene: TRBJ1-3
v_gene: TRBV6-1
CDR3aa: CASSEWGGVGTIYF
CDR3nt: TGTGCCAGCAGTGAATGGGGAGGGGTAGGCACCATATATTTT

abundance: NA
d_gene: NA
j_gene: TRBJ2-5
v_gene: TRBV18
CDR3aa: CASSEAQETQYF
CDR3nt: TGTGCCAGCTCAGAGGCCCAAGAGACCCAGTACTTC

abundance: once
d_gene: NA
j_gene: TRBJ2-7
v_gene: TRBV7-2
CDR3aa: CASSLEYSRAGEQYF
CDR3nt: TGTGCCAGCAGCTTAGAATATTCCAGGGCCGGCGAGCAGTACTTC

abundance: NA
d_gene: TRBD1
j_gene: TRBJ1-6
v_gene: TRBV4-1
CDR3aa: CASSQLQGVDNSPLHF
CDR3nt: TGCGCCAGCAGCCAGCTACAGGGGGTTGATAATTCACCCCTCCACTTT

abundance: NA
d_gene: TRBD1
j_gene: TRBJ1-2
v_gene: TRBV28
CDR3aa: CASSLPGGVGYGYTF
CDR3nt: TGTGCCAGCAGTTTACCAGGGGGCGTTGGCTATGGCTACACCTTC

abundance: NA
d_gene: TRBD1
j_gene: TRBJ2-7
v_gene: TRBV5-4
CDR3aa: CASSLAWQGEFGEQYF
CDR3nt: TGTGCCAGCAGCTTGGCTTGGCAGGGGGAGTTTGGGGAGCAGTACTTC

abundance: NA
d_gene: NA
j_gene: TRBJ1-3
v_gene: TRBV29-1
CDR3aa: CSVERQLSGNTIYF
CDR3nt: TGCAGCGTTGAGAGACAGCTCTCTGGAAACACCATATATTTT

abundance: NA
d_gene: NA
j_gene: TRBJ1-2
v_gene: TRBV7-9
CDR3aa: CASSLGTGYGYTF
CDR3nt: TGTGCCAGCAGCTTAGGAACCGGCTATGGCTACACCTTC

abundance: once
d_gene: NA
j_gene: TRBJ1-5
v_gene: TRBV19
CDR3aa: CASSINTINQPQHF
CDR3nt: TGTGCCAGTAGTATAAACACGATCAATCAGCCCCAGCATTTT

abundance: NA
d_gene: TRBD1
j_gene: TRBJ2-3
v_gene: TRBV5-1
CDR3aa: CASSSTGGDTQYF
CDR3nt: TGCGCCAGCAGCTCAACAGGGGGGGATACGCAGTATTTT

abundance: NA
d_gene: NA
j_gene: TRBJ1-6
v_gene: TRBV7-3
CDR3aa: CASSLISGTSNSPLHF
CDR3nt: TGTGCCAGCAGCTTAATATCAGGGACAAGTAATTCACCCCTCCACTTT

abundance: NA
d_gene: NA
j_gene: TRBJ2-7
v_gene: TRBV7-3
CDR3aa: CASSLNAGLSEQYF
CDR3nt: TGTGCCAGCAGCTTAAACGCAGGACTCAGCGAGCAGTACTTC

abundance: NA
d_gene: NA
j_gene: TRBJ1-1
v_gene: TRBV28
CDR3aa: CASSLQARDAFF
CDR3nt: TGTGCCAGCAGCCTACAGGCAAGGGATGCTTTCTTT